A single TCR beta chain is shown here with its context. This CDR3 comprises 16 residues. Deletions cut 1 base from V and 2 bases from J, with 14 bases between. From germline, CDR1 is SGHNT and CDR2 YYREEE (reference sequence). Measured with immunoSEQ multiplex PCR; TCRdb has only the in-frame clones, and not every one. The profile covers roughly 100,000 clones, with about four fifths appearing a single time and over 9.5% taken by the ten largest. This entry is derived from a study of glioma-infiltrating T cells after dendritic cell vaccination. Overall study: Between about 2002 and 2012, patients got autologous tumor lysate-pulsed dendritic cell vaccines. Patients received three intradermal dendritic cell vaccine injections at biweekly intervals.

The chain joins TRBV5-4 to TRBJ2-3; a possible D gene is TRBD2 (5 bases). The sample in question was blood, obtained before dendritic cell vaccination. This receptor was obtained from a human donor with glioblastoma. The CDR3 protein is CASSLRDPSYTDTQYF. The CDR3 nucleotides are TGTGCCAGCAGCTTGAGAGACCCTAGCTACACAGATACGCAGTATTTT. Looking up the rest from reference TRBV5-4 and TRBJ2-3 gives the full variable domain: ETGVTQSPTHLIKTRGQQVTLRCSSQSGHNTVSWYQQALGQGPQFIFQYYREEENGRGNFPPRFSGLQFPNYSSELNVNALELDDSALYLCASSLRDPSYTDTQYFGPGTRLTVL.